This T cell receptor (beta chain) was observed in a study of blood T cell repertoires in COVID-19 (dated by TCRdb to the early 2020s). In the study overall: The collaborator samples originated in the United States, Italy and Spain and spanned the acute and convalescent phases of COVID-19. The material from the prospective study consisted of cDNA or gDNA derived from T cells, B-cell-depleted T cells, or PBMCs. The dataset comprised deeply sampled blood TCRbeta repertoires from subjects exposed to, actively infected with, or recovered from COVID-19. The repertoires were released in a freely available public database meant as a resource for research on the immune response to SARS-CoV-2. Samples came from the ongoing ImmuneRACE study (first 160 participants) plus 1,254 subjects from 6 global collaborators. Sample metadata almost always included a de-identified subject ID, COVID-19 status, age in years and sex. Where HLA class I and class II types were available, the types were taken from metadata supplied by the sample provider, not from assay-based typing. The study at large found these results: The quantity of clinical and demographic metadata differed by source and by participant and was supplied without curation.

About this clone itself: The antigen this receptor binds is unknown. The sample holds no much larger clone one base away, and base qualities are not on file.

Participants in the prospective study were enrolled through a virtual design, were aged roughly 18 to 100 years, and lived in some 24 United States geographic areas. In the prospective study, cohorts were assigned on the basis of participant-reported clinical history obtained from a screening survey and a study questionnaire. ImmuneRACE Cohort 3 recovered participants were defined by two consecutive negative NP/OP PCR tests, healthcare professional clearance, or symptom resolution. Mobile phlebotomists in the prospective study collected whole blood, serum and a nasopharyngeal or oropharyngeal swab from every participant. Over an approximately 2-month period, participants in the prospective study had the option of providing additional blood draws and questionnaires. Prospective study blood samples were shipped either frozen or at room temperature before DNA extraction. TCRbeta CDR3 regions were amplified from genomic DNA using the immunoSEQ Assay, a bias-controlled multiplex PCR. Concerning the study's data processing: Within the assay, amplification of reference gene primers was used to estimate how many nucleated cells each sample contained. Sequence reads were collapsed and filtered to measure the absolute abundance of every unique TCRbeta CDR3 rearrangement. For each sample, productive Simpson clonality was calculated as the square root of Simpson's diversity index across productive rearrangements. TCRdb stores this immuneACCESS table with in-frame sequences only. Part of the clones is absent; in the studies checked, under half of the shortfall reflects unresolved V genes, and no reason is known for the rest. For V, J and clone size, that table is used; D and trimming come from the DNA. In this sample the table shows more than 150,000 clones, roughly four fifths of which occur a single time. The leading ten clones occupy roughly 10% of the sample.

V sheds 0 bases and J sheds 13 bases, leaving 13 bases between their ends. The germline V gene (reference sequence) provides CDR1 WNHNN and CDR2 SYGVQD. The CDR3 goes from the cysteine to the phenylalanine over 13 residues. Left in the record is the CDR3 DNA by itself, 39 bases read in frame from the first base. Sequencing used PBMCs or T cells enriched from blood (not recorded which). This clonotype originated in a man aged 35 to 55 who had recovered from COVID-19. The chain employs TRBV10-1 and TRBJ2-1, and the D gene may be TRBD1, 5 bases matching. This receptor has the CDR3 CASSESQRGIQFF. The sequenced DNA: TGCGCCAGCAGTGAGTCCCAAAGGGGTATTCAGTTCTTC.